This section outlines one TCR beta chain sequence together with its context. Across 18 months, stable Graves' hyperthyroidism was marked by no progression to ophthalmopathy. The data are from a study of T cells in Graves' hyperthyroidism and ophthalmopathy. The CDR3 loop spans 15 amino acids. V was cut by 7 bases and J by 2 bases, with 16 bases left in between. Researchers amplified the TCR beta CDR3 regions from RNA transcripts. Initially, a first-round RT-PCR of the TCR CDR3 employed the HTBI primer set. In TCRdb, the multiplex PCR reads were re-called with MiXCR into one record per CDR3 protein. The table records fewer than 850,000 distinct CDR3 sequences, 17% of them present only once.

This sequence originates from a man aged 45-65 years with Graves' hyperthyroidism. The sample was blood. The rearrangement links TRBV12-3 or TRBV12-4 to TRBJ2-3; tentative D call: TRBD2 (6 bases). CDR3: CASNEGGVITDTQYF. The CDR3 DNA reads as TGTGCCAGCAACGAAGGCGGGGTAATCACAGATACGCAGTATTTT.